These T cell receptor beta chains were read from a single sample in a study of technical replicates of blood from a few donors. The repertoire was sequenced with immunoSEQ multiplex PCR; TCRdb's copy has only in-frame clones and lacks some. This sample has tens of thousands of clones; more than 90% occur once, and the top ten carry 0.41%. Material: T cells isolated from PBMCs. The receptors originated from a human donor in good health. Each CDR3 is given without its conserved first and last residue. Clone size is stated in some rows and not others, as once, few, many or a class when expanded.

cdr3_aa clone_size v_call
ASSSYADRAGYEQY NA TRBV7-9
ASSWDSSGQGAKNTEAF NA TRBV5-1
SVGDRGAASYGYT NA TRBV29-1
ASGGDGRYEQY once TRBV5-1
ASSPPAAGELF NA TRBV18
ASSLGDYYEQY NA TRBV5-1
ASSEYIQIGEKLF NA TRBV25-1
ASRRGTDTQY NA TRBV28
ASRTGTTVTETQY NA TRBV2
ASTERGRESNEQF NA TRBV25-1
ASRLSGGGATEAF NA TRBV11-2
ASSGWTGYNEQF NA TRBV9
ASSLAPRLAGVSEQY NA TRBV7-9
ASSQGTGPHGELF few TRBV14
ASSEVGGDEYEQY NA TRBV2
ASSWETSGRRYNEQF once TRBV5-6
ASSSGQGAGTQY NA TRBV11-2